The 27 T cell receptor beta chains listed next were all sequenced from one sample in a study of T cell responses to AZD1222 COVID-19 vaccine. Profiled with immunoSEQ multiplex PCR; TCRdb holds only in-frame clones, not every one. This table has more than 110,000 clones, 90% appearing once. The source material was peripheral blood, sampled on day 0 of AZD1222 vaccination. The receptors come from an adult in good health.

This chain links TRBV30 with TRBJ2-2; D is possibly TRBD1 (6 bases). CDR1 and CDR2 (germline): GTSNPN, SVGIG (reference sequence). The germline V and J ends were trimmed by 3 bases and 7 bases, with 15 bases remaining between them. The CDR3 covers 14 residues. For the CDR3, the DNA is TGTGCCTGGAGAGGGGGACCGCGGGTCGGGGAGCTGTTTTTT. It translates to CAWRGGPRVGELFF.

The chain employs TRBV5-6 and TRBJ1-2, with 7 bases identical to TRBD1. This CDR3 has 15 amino acids. V shed 4 bases, J shed 2 bases, and the junction held 8 bases outside the gene matches. Germline V gene data show CDR1 as SGHDT and CDR2 as YYEEEE. Written as DNA, the CDR3 is TGTGCCAGCAGCGGCGGGGACAGCGTAAACTATGGCTACACCTTC. Protein sequence: CASSGGDSVNYGYTF.

The chain carries TRBV4-3 and TRBJ2-3, with 10 bases that match TRBD1. The CDR3 has 16 residues. Germline CDR1 reads LGHNA; CDR2 reads YSLEER. V lost 0 bases to trimming and J lost 2 bases; unmatched junction nucleotides: 2. CDR3 sequence reads: CASSQEDRGLTDTQYF. CDR3 bases: TGCGCCAGCAGCCAAGAAGACAGGGGGCTCACAGATACGCAGTATTTT.

This clone was found once. The chain couples TRBV4-1 to TRBJ1-1, with 7 positions matching TRBD1. The CDR3 is 16 residues long. Germline lookup yields CDR1 MGHRA and CDR2 YSYEKL. V was clipped by 3 bases and J by 6 bases; unmatched bases: 13. CDR3 DNA: TGCGCCAGCAGCCACGACCGACAGGGTGTGAGCCCTGAAGCTTTCTTT. Translating it yields CASSHDRQGVSPEAFF.

V usage is TRBV13 and J usage is TRBJ1-3; tentatively, D is TRBD1 (6 bases). The V gene's germline CDR1 is PRHDT and CDR2 FYEKMQ (reference sequence). The CDR3 runs 15 residues. Trimming stripped 3 bases from V and 2 bases from J, with 11 bases between. CDR3 amino acids: CASSFKTGPGNTIYF. Written as DNA, the CDR3 is TGTGCCAGCAGCTTCAAAACAGGGCCTGGAAACACCATATATTTT.

The chain links TRBV2 to TRBJ1-1, with D possibly being TRBD1 (5 bases). The CDR3 has 12 residues. Germline lookup yields CDR1 SNHLY and CDR2 FYNNEI. The V gene lost 10 bases and the J gene lost 7 bases, with 16 bases spanning the gap. CDR3 DNA: TGTGCCACATCGTGGGGGATTGGTGAAGCTTTCTTT. The encoded protein is CATSWGIGEAFF.

The gene calls are TRBV3-1 (or the pseudogene TRBV3-2) and TRBJ1-1, with unresolved D. CDR3 length: 14 residues. Trimming removed 1 base at V and 1 base at J, with 7 bases between. CDR1 is LGHDT and CDR2 is YNNKEL in the germline V gene (reference sequence). CDR3 in amino acids: CASSQARENTEAFF. Written as DNA, the CDR3 is TGTGCCAGCAGCCAAGCTCGTGAGAACACTGAAGCTTTCTTT.

The table lists this clone with a count of one. In the same sample, other DNA sequences code for this CDR3. This chain connects TRBV19 to TRBJ1-3, with a possible D match to TRBD1 (6 bases). V gave up 2 bases and J gave up 3 bases, with 8 bases separating them. Germline CDR1 reads LNHDA; CDR2 reads SQIVND (reference sequence). The CDR3 has 14 amino acids. Written as DNA, the CDR3 is TGTGCCAGTAGTATAAGGGGGAGTGGAAACACCATATATTTT. Its protein product is CASSIRGSGNTIYF.

V gene TRBV7-9 combines with J gene TRBJ2-7, with TRBD1 as a possible D gene (5 bases). The CDR3 runs 12 residues. V lost 5 bases and J 13 bases, leaving 18 bases between the germline ends. Germline loops: CDR1 SEHNR, CDR2 FQNEAQ (reference sequence). Here the CDR3 reads CASSHQTQGHYF. The CDR3 bases are TGTGCCAGCAGCCACCAGACACAAGGACATTACTTC.

The rearrangement uses TRBV11-3 and TRBJ1-3; D call uncertain. Germline V gene data show CDR1 as SGHNT and CDR2 as YENEEA. V was trimmed by 5 bases and J by 5 bases, leaving 16 bases between them. The CDR3 length is 15 residues. As DNA, the CDR3 is TGTGCCAGCAGCCTCCTCTGTATCCCTCGAAACACCATATATTTT. As protein: CASSLLCIPRNTIYF.

This clone appeared a single time. This chain connects TRBV2 to TRBJ1-1; D might be TRBD1 (6 bases). The germline V and J ends were trimmed by 5 bases and 4 bases, with 14 bases remaining between them. This CDR3 is 14 amino acids long. Germline CDR1 is SNHLY and CDR2 is FYNNEI. The CDR3 loop is CASSTQDRSTEAFF. In DNA form, the CDR3 reads TGTGCCAGCAGTACCCAGGACAGAAGCACTGAAGCTTTCTTT.

The chain carries TRBV3-1 (or the pseudogene TRBV3-2) and TRBJ1-2; no clear D gene. Germline V gene lookup returns CDR1 LGHDT and CDR2 YNNKEL (reference sequence). The CDR3 extends over 13 amino acids. Trimming removed 3 bases at V and 4 bases at J, with 9 bases between. CDR3 sequence reads: CASSQGSTYGYTF. CDR3 nucleotides: TGTGCCAGCAGCCAGGGGTCAACCTATGGCTACACCTTC.

The chain is built from TRBV7-9 and TRBJ1-1, with a tentative D call TRBD1 (5 bases). The V gene lost 3 bases and the J gene lost 4 bases, with 12 bases spanning the gap. CDR3 length: 14 amino acids. Germline assignment: CDR1 SEHNR and CDR2 FQNEAQ (reference sequence). The CDR3 DNA reads TGTGCCAGCAGCTTGGACAATGGGATCACTGAAGCTTTCTTT. It encodes CASSLDNGITEAFF. Full variable domain (remainder filled in from reference TRBV7-9 and TRBJ1-1): DTGVSQNPRHKITKRGQNVTFRCDPISEHNRLYWYRQTLGQGPEFLTYFQNEAQLEKSRLLSDRFSAERPKGSFSTLEIQRTEQGDSAMYLCASSLDNGITEAFFGQGTRLTVV.

This clone appeared a few times. This chain connects TRBV5-4 to TRBJ1-6, with 7 bases fitting TRBD1. This CDR3 spans 16 amino acids. J lost 8 bases, V lost 4 bases, and 12 bases had no gene match. In germline, CDR1 is SGHNT, CDR2 YYREEE (reference sequence). The CDR3 loop is CASSRGTSTGDSPLHF. DNA for the CDR3: TGTGCCAGCAGCCGGGGGACATCCACAGGGGATTCACCCCTCCACTTT.

The CDR3 nucleotides are TGTGCAAGTCGCCCCTTACATCGGCGCGATACCGGGGAGCTGTTTTTT. Residues: CASRPLHRRDTGELFF. The chain is built from TRBV12-2 and TRBJ2-2. TRBV12-2 is given as a pseudogene. This CDR3 contains 16 residues.

The CDR3 is CASSEALLSGEKLFF. Written as DNA, the CDR3 is TGTGCCAGCAGTGAAGCGCTCTTATCGGGTGAAAAACTGTTTTTT. The V and J genes are TRBV2 and TRBJ1-4; D is ambiguous. The CDR3 consists of 15 residues. Germline V lookup: CDR1 SNHLY, CDR2 FYNNEI. V lost 0 bases to trimming and J lost 7 bases, with 12 bases between them. Filled out from reference TRBV2 and TRBJ1-4, the complete variable domain reads EPEVTQTPSHQVTQMGQEVILRCVPISNHLYFYWYRQILGQKVEFLVSFYNNEISEKSEIFDDQFSVERPDGSNFTLKIRSTKLEDSAMYFCASSEALLSGEKLFFGSGTQLSVL.

The rearrangement uses TRBV5-4 and TRBJ2-7, with D perhaps given as TRBD1 or TRBD2 (5 bases each). CDR3 length equals 17 residues. In germline, CDR1 is SGHNT, CDR2 YYREEE (reference sequence). The V end was cut by 5 bases, the J end by 2 bases, with 23 bases between. CDR3 loop: CASSPVKGPRPTYEQYF. CDR3 bases: TGTGCCAGCAGTCCCGTGAAGGGACCGAGACCAACCTACGAGCAGTACTTC.

CDR3 nucleotide sequence: TGTGCCAGCAACGGCGGCACACCTTATGGCTACACCTTC. As protein: CASNGGTPYGYTF. The chain couples TRBV2 to TRBJ1-2, with D unresolved. CDR1 and CDR2 from the germline V gene are SNHLY and FYNNEI. The CDR3 contains 13 residues. Trimming took off 7 bases at V and 5 bases at J, with 14 bases between the two ends.

This clone was counted only a few times. Different DNA sequences within this sample yield the same CDR3. The rearrangement joins TRBV27 to TRBJ1-2; no reliable D call. V lost 3 bases and J lost 2, with 7 bases in between. This CDR3 is 13 amino acids long. Germline assignment: CDR1 MNHEY and CDR2 SMNVEV (reference sequence). The CDR3 region is CASSFEGNYGYTF. DNA for the CDR3: TGTGCCAGCAGTTTTGAGGGAAACTATGGCTACACCTTC.

The chain is built from TRBV5-4 and TRBJ2-3; the D is unclear. With 0 bases removed from V and 2 bases from J, the gap between germline ends came to 7 bases. The CDR3 has 14 residues. Germline V gene lookup returns CDR1 SGHNT and CDR2 YYREEE (reference sequence). The CDR3 region is CASSLEGYTDTQYF. CDR3 sequence (DNA): TGTGCCAGCAGCTTGGAGGGATACACAGATACGCAGTATTTT.

This clone was recorded once. The chain employs TRBV19 and TRBJ2-7; D is undetermined. This CDR3 region has 15 residues. V was trimmed by 3 bases and J by 0 bases, leaving 12 bases between them. Germline V gene data show CDR1 as LNHDA and CDR2 as SQIVND (reference sequence). The CDR3 reads CASSIVGQSSYEQYF. The CDR3 coding sequence is TGTGCCAGTAGTATCGTCGGCCAGAGCTCCTACGAGCAGTACTTC.

The chain has TRBV9 and TRBJ1-3; D gene unclear. The CDR3 is 15 residues long. CDR1 SGDLS and CDR2 YYNGEE come from the germline V gene. With 0 bases removed from V and 0 bases from J, the gap between germline ends came to 7 bases. The CDR3 DNA follows: TGTGCCAGCAGCGTAGATTTGAGCTCTGGAAACACCATATATTTT. Translating gives CASSVDLSSGNTIYF.

This sequence joins TRBV6-5 and TRBJ2-7, with TRBD1 identical over 9 bases. Germline lookup yields CDR1 MNHEY and CDR2 SVGAGI. V shed 2 bases and J 2 bases; nucleotides not matched to a gene: 7. The CDR3 contains 16 residues. CDR3 sequence (DNA): TGTGCCAGCAGTTACCGAAAGGGACAGGGTCCCTACGAGCAGTACTTC. Protein: CASSYRKGQGPYEQYF.

The rearrangement joins TRBV4-2 to TRBJ2-5, with TRBD2 identical over 12 bases. The CDR3 sequence is 18 residues long. Germline assignment: CDR1 LGHNA and CDR2 YNFKEQ. The V and J ends lost 2 bases and 5 bases, in that order; junction bases with no gene match: 12. CDR3 region: CASSQFGLAGGPKETQYF. CDR3 DNA: TGTGCCAGCAGCCAATTTGGGCTAGCGGGGGGGCCGAAGGAGACCCAGTACTTC.

V is TRBV12-3 or TRBV12-4 and J is TRBJ1-4, with 7 bases identical to TRBD1. V was pared by 6 bases and J by 5 bases, with 3 bases of the junction left unmatched. CDR3 length: 13 residues. The DNA for the CDR3 is TGTGCCAGCAGCCGACAGGGAAATGAAAAACTGTTTTTT. Amino acids: CASSRQGNEKLFF.

CDR3 in amino acids: CASSLEFNSGANVLTF. DNA of the CDR3: TGTGCCAGCAGCTTAGAATTTAACTCTGGGGCCAACGTCCTGACTTTC. The chain combines TRBV7-6 with TRBJ2-6; the D is unclear. The germline V and J ends were trimmed by 1 base and 0 bases, with 7 bases remaining between them. This CDR3 comprises 16 residues. Germline CDR1 is SGHVS and CDR2 is FNYEAQ. Filled out from reference TRBV7-6 and TRBJ2-6, the complete variable domain reads GAGVSQSPRYKVTKRGQDVALRCDPISGHVSLYWYRQALGQGPEFLTYFNYEAQQDKSGLPNDRFSAERPEGSISTLTIQRTEQRDSAMYRCASSLEFNSGANVLTFGAGSRLTVL.

The chain recombines TRBV11-2 with TRBJ2-1, with D perhaps matching TRBD2 (6 bases). CDR3 size: 17 residues. Looked up from germline, CDR1 is SGHAT and CDR2 is FQNNGV. Trimming took off 6 bases at V and 4 bases at J, with 22 bases between the two ends. The CDR3 DNA reads as TGTGCCAGCAGAGTAACATTCCGGGGGAAAGGGTACAATGAGCAGTTCTTC. Translated: CASRVTFRGKGYNEQFF.